The rows below give T cell receptor beta chains drawn from one sample of a study of CD8 T cells in ankylosing spondylitis. TCRdb itself ran the 5' RACE reads through MiXCR, one entry per CDR3 protein. The data contain hundreds of thousands of distinct CDR3 sequences, roughly 24% of them singletons. Sequenced: blood, either unsorted or a sorted T cell fraction (not recorded which). These receptors were taken from a male donor with ankylosing spondylitis or in good health (not recorded which). Both conserved end residues are part of each CDR3. Each record gives: clone size, J gene, D gene, V gene, CDR3 DNA, CDR3 protein. The D gene is left open where the match is weak. Size tells how often a clone was seen (once, few, many) or the class of an expanded clone, and some rows leave it out.

abundance: many; j_gene: TRBJ2-5; d_gene: TRBD1; v_gene: TRBV20-1; CDR3nt: TGCAGTGCTGACTCCGGGACAGGGAGACGAGAGACCCAGTACTTC; CDR3aa: CSADSGTGRRETQYF
abundance: many; j_gene: TRBJ2-1; d_gene: -; v_gene: TRBV11-2; CDR3nt: TGTGCCAGCAGCTTAGGCCATGGAACTTTCAATGAGCAGTTCTTC; CDR3aa: CASSLGHGTFNEQFF
abundance: many; j_gene: TRBJ2-7; d_gene: -; v_gene: TRBV12-3/TRBV12-4; CDR3nt: TGTGCCAGCAGTTTAAACGGGGCTGGAAACTACGAGCAGTACTTC; CDR3aa: CASSLNGAGNYEQYF
abundance: many; j_gene: TRBJ2-7; d_gene: -; v_gene: TRBV6-5; CDR3nt: TGTGCCAGCAGTTACGGGGGTTCGCCCGAGCAGTACTTC; CDR3aa: CASSYGGSPEQYF
abundance: few; j_gene: TRBJ2-2; d_gene: TRBD2; v_gene: TRBV11-3; CDR3nt: TGTGCCAGCAGATTTTTAGCGGGACCCGGGGAGCTGTTTTTT; CDR3aa: CASRFLAGPGELFF
abundance: many; j_gene: TRBJ2-7; d_gene: -; v_gene: TRBV6-5; CDR3nt: TGTGCCAGCAGTTATAGGGGGGAGCAGTACTTC; CDR3aa: CASSYRGEQYF
abundance: many; j_gene: TRBJ2-7; d_gene: -; v_gene: TRBV12-3/TRBV12-4; CDR3nt: TGTGCCAGCAGTTTACTGGGCTACGAGCAGTACTTC; CDR3aa: CASSLLGYEQYF
abundance: -; j_gene: TRBJ2-1; d_gene: TRBD2; v_gene: TRBV20-1; CDR3nt: TGCAGTGCTAGAGATCTAGCGGCTTATAGCTCCTACAATGAGCAGTTCTTC; CDR3aa: CSARDLAAYSSYNEQFF
abundance: many; j_gene: TRBJ2-3; d_gene: TRBD2; v_gene: TRBV29-1; CDR3nt: TGCAGCGGGGGACTAGCGGGAGATACAGATACGCAGTATTTT; CDR3aa: CSGGLAGDTDTQYF
abundance: many; j_gene: TRBJ2-3; d_gene: -; v_gene: TRBV6-1; CDR3nt: TGTGCCAGCAAAATACCCGCAGGAGATACGCAGTATTTT; CDR3aa: CASKIPAGDTQYF
abundance: -; j_gene: TRBJ2-7; d_gene: TRBD2; v_gene: TRBV7-2; CDR3nt: TGTGCCAGCAGCTTGTCCAGCGGGAGCGCGCAGTACTTC; CDR3aa: CASSLSSGSAQYF
abundance: many; j_gene: TRBJ2-1; d_gene: TRBD2; v_gene: TRBV28; CDR3nt: TGTGCCAGCATCGGGGGGAATGAGCAGTTCTTC; CDR3aa: CASIGGNEQFF
abundance: many; j_gene: TRBJ1-3; d_gene: -; v_gene: TRBV10-3; CDR3nt: TGTGCCATCAGTGAGCGCTCTGGAAACACCATATATTTT; CDR3aa: CAISERSGNTIYF
abundance: many; j_gene: TRBJ2-7; d_gene: TRBD2; v_gene: TRBV5-8; CDR3nt: TGTGCCAGCAGCTTGGGCGCTAGCGGTTCCTACGAGCAGTACTTC; CDR3aa: CASSLGASGSYEQYF
abundance: many; j_gene: TRBJ2-7; d_gene: TRBD2; v_gene: TRBV7-9; CDR3nt: TGTGCCAGCAGCCAGGCGGGAGGGCCCTACGAGCAGTACTTC; CDR3aa: CASSQAGGPYEQYF
abundance: few; j_gene: TRBJ2-1; d_gene: -; v_gene: TRBV10-3; CDR3nt: TGTGCCATCAGTGAATCGGGGGGCGGTAATTACGGGCAGTTCTTC; CDR3aa: CAISESGGGNYGQFF
abundance: -; j_gene: TRBJ2-7; d_gene: -; v_gene: TRBV29-1; CDR3nt: TGCAGCGTTGATAGGGGAGCCGGCGAGCAGTACTTC; CDR3aa: CSVDRGAGEQYF
abundance: -; j_gene: TRBJ2-1; d_gene: TRBD2; v_gene: TRBV11-2; CDR3nt: TGTGCCAGCAGACTATGGGGGGGCTCCTACAATGAGCAGTTCTTC; CDR3aa: CASRLWGGSYNEQFF
abundance: -; j_gene: TRBJ2-7; d_gene: TRBD1; v_gene: TRBV29-1; CDR3nt: TGCAGCGTTGACGACAGGGGCGGGTACGAGCAGTACTTC; CDR3aa: CSVDDRGGYEQYF
abundance: many; j_gene: TRBJ2-7; d_gene: TRBD2; v_gene: TRBV5-1; CDR3nt: TGCGCCAGCAGAACCGGGACTAGCGGTTCCTACGAGCAGTACTTC; CDR3aa: CASRTGTSGSYEQYF